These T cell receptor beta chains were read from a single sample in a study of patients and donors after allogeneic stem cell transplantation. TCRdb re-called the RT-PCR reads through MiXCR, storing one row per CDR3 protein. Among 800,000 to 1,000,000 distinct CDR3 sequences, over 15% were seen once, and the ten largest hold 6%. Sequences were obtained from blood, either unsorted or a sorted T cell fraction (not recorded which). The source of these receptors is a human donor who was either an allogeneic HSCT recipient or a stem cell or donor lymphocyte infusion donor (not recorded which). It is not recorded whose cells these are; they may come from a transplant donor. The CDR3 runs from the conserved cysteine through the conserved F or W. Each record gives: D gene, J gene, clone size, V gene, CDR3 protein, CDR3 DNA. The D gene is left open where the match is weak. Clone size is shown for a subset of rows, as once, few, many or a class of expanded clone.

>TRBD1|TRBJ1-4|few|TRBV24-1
CATLLGTGDEKLFF
TGTGCCACACTACTCGGGACAGGGGATGAAAAACTGTTTTTT
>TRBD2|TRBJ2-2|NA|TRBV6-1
CASSELPSGSTGELFF
TGTGCCAGCAGTGAATTGCCTAGCGGGAGCACCGGGGAGCTGTTTTTT
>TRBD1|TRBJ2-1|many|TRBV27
CATAFDRGTYNEQFF
TGTGCCACAGCGTTCGACAGGGGAACCTACAATGAGCAGTTCTTC
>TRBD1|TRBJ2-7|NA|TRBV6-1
CASSVGTGLTYEQYF
TGTGCCAGCAGTGTCGGGACAGGGCTCACCTACGAGCAGTACTTC
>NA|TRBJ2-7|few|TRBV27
CASSPPLRRDEQYF
TGTGCCAGCAGCCCCCCTCTCAGGAGGGACGAGCAGTACTTC
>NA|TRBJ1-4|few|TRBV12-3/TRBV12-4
CASRDRWNEKLFF
TGTGCCAGCAGGGACAGATGGAATGAAAAACTGTTTTTT
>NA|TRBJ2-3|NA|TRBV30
CAWSLSLGRDTQYF
TGTGCCTGGAGCCTTTCCCTCGGTAGGGATACGCAGTATTTT
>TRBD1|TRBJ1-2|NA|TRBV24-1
CAIQRRTGDGYTF
TGTGCCATACAGAGACGGACAGGCGATGGCTACACCTTC
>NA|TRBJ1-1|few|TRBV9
CASSVVPGQVPEAFF
TGTGCCAGCAGCGTAGTACCGGGACAAGTCCCCGAAGCTTTCTTT
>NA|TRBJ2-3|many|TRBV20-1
CSAFRSLGTDTQYF
TGCAGTGCCTTCAGAAGCCTTGGCACAGATACGCAGTATTTT
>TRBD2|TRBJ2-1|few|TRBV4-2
CASSQTGGPGEQFF
TGTGCCAGCAGCCAAACGGGAGGGCCGGGTGAGCAGTTCTTC
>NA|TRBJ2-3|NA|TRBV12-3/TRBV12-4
CASVPDVGGVTDTQYF
TGTGCCAGCGTTCCCGACGTGGGAGGTGTAACAGATACGCAGTATTTT
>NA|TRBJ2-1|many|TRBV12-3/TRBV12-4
CASSPDRFYNEQFF
TGTGCCAGCAGTCCTGACAGGTTCTACAATGAGCAGTTCTTC
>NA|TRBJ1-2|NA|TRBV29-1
CSAAMGSSYGYTF
TGCAGCGCTGCGATGGGATCTAGCTATGGCTACACCTTC
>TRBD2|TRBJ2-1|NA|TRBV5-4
CASRDFSGRAYNEQFF
TGTGCCAGCAGGGATTTTAGCGGGAGGGCTTACAATGAGCAGTTCTTC
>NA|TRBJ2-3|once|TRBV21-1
CASRPGVGDTQYF
TGTGCCAGCAGACCAGGGGTCGGGGATACGCAGTATTTT
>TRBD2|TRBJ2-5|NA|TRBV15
CATTTMVAGGPGETQYF
TGTGCCACCACCACGATGGTAGCGGGAGGGCCAGGAGAGACCCAGTACTTC
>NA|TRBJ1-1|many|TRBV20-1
CSARRPIWDTEAFF
TGCAGTGCTCGGAGACCGATCTGGGACACTGAAGCTTTCTTT
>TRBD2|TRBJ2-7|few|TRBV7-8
CASSRGLAWEQYF
TGTGCCAGCAGCCGGGGACTAGCCTGGGAGCAGTACTTC
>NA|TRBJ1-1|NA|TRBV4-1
CASSQWLLEEAFF
TGCGCCAGCAGCCAATGGCTGCTAGAGGAAGCTTTCTTT
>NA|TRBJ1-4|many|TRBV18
CASSPRWEEKLFF
TGTGCCAGCTCACCGAGATGGGAAGAAAAACTGTTTTTT
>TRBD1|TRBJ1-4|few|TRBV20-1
CSARLPMTGPNEKLFF
TGCAGTGCTAGACTACCTATGACAGGGCCAAATGAAAAACTGTTTTTT
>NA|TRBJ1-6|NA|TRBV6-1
CASREQNGVQNSPLHF
TGTGCCAGCAGAGAACAAAACGGTGTCCAAAATTCACCCCTCCACTTT
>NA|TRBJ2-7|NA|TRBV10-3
CAISESTYEQYF
TGTGCCATCAGTGAGTCTACCTACGAGCAGTACTTC
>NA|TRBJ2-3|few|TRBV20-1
CSATGRDTQYF
TGCAGTGCTACAGGTCGCGATACGCAGTATTTT
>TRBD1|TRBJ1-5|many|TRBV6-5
CASSYPGQGQVRNQPQHF
TGTGCCAGCAGTTACCCGGGACAGGGGCAGGTGCGCAATCAGCCCCAGCATTTT
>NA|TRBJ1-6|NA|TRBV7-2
CASSCRHGRTNSPLHF
TGTGCCAGCAGTTGCCGTCATGGAAGGACTAATTCACCCCTCCACTTT
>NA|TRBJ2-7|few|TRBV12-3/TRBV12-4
CASSFRFHEQYF
TGTGCCAGCAGTTTCCGATTTCACGAGCAGTACTTC
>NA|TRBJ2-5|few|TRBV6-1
CASSRRNRDQETQYF
TGTGCCAGCAGTCGCCGTAACAGGGATCAAGAGACCCAGTACTTC
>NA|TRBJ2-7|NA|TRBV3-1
CASSQGTFYYEQYF
TGTGCCAGCAGCCAAGGCACATTTTACTACGAGCAGTACTTC
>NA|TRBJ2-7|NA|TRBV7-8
CASSLGRDGSYEQYF
TGTGCCAGCAGCTTGGGTCGGGACGGGTCCTACGAGCAGTACTTC
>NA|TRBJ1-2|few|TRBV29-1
CSVDAPGQGSSYGYTF
TGCAGCGTTGACGCTCCAGGGCAGGGCAGTAGCTATGGCTACACCTTC
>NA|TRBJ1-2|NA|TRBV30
CAWSEAREDYGYTF
TGTGCCTGGAGTGAGGCCAGGGAAGACTATGGCTACACCTTC
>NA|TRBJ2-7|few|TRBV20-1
CSATETALRREQYF
TGCAGTGCTACGGAGACAGCACTACGAAGAGAGCAGTACTTC
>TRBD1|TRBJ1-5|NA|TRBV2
CASRDRAPNQPQHF
TGTGCCAGCAGGGACAGGGCCCCCAATCAGCCCCAGCATTTT
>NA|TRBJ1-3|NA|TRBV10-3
CAISEGRLSGNTIYF
TGTGCCATCAGTGAGGGGCGACTATCTGGAAACACCATATATTTT
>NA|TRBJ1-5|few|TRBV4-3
CASSQDGRENQPQHF
TGCGCCAGCAGCCAAGATGGGCGGGAAAATCAGCCCCAGCATTTT
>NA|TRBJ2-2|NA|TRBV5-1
CASSVDRGELFF
TGCGCCAGCAGCGTGGATCGCGGGGAGCTGTTTTTT
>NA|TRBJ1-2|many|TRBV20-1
CSVHRNGYTF
TGCAGTGTCCATCGAAATGGCTACACCTTC
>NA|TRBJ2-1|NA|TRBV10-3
CAARGAVGIREQFF
TGTGCCGCTCGGGGGGCCGTGGGTATAAGGGAGCAGTTCTTC
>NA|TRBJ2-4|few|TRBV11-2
CASSLLRDTLAKNIQYF
TGTGCCAGCAGCTTACTCCGGGACACCCTAGCCAAAAACATTCAGTACTTC
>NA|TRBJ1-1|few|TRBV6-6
CASTKRPNTEAFF
TGTGCCAGCACAAAGAGGCCGAACACTGAAGCTTTCTTT
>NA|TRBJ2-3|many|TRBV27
CASGGDTQYF
TGTGCCAGCGGGGGGGATACGCAGTATTTT
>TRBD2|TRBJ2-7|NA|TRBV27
CASRPDGTIYSYEQYF
TGTGCCAGCAGACCTGACGGGACTATCTACTCCTACGAGCAGTACTTC
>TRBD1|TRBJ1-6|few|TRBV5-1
CASRKDRDSYNSPLHF
TGCGCCAGCAGGAAAGACCGGGACAGCTATAATTCACCCCTCCACTTT
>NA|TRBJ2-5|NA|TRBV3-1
CASSLSDGPGETQYF
TGTGCCAGCAGCCTCTCGGACGGTCCCGGGGAGACCCAGTACTTC
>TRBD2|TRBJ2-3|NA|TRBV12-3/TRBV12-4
CASSHPSGRETDTQYF
TGTGCCAGCAGTCACCCGAGCGGGAGGGAGACAGATACGCAGTATTTT
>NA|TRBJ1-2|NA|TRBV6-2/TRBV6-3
CASSLGPGSDYGYTF
TGTGCCAGCAGTTTAGGGCCGGGCAGCGACTATGGCTACACCTTC
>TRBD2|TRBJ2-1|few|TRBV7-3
CASNSGIKYNEQFF
TGTGCCAGTAATAGCGGGATTAAGTACAATGAGCAGTTCTTC
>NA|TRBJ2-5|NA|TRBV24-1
CATGGRREETQYF
TGTGCCACCGGTGGCCGACGCGAAGAGACCCAGTACTTC
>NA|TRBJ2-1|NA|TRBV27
CASSLRGAGTSSYNEQFF
TGTGCCAGCAGTTTAAGGGGTGCGGGGACGAGCTCCTACAATGAGCAGTTCTTC
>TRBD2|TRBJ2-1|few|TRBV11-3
CASSLEGTSVVDEQFF
TGTGCCAGCAGCTTAGAAGGGACTAGCGTCGTCGATGAGCAGTTCTTC
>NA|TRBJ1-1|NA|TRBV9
CASSVGWTVNAEAFF
TGTGCCAGCAGCGTAGGGTGGACAGTTAACGCTGAAGCTTTCTTT
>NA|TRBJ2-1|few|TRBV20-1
CSADQGPYNEQFF
TGCAGTGCTGACCAGGGACCGTACAATGAGCAGTTCTTC
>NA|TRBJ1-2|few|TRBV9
CASSVRAGALGYTF
TGTGCCAGCAGCGTAAGGGCAGGGGCGCTAGGCTACACCTTC
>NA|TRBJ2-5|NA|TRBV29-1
CSGDVGMEETQYF
TGCAGCGGGGACGTAGGGATGGAAGAGACCCAGTACTTC
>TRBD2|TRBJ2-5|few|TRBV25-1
CASSGSSGRGEETQYF
TGTGCCAGCAGTGGTTCGAGTGGGCGGGGGGAAGAGACCCAGTACTTC
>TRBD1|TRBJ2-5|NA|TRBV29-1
CSVLTGGETQYF
TGCAGCGTCCTGACAGGGGGAGAGACCCAGTACTTC
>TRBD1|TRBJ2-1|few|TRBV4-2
CASSNRDRDNEQFF
TGTGCCAGCAGCAACCGGGACAGGGACAATGAGCAGTTCTTC